The rows below give T cell receptor beta chains drawn from one sample of a study of T cell changes during pregnancy in multiple sclerosis. Produced via immunoSEQ multiplex PCR; TCRdb's table is partial and in-frame only. The data contain about 67,000 clones, about 90% of them singletons. The material sequenced was peripheral blood, taken in the first trimester of pregnancy. These receptors were obtained from a female donor in good health, enrolled as a control in a pregnancy study. Each CDR3 is given with its conserved first and last residue. A D gene is named only where the DNA matches it firmly. Not all rows give a size; the values are once, few, many and, for expanded clones, a class.

clone_size: NA
d_call: TRBD1
j_call: TRBJ2-3
v_call: TRBV29-1
cdr3_aa: CSVDRGRQGRDTQYF
cdr3_nt: TGCAGCGTTGACAGAGGGCGACAGGGTCGAGATACGCAGTATTTT

clone_size: once
d_call: NA
j_call: TRBJ1-1
v_call: TRBV5-1
cdr3_aa: CASSEATRGDTEAFF
cdr3_nt: TGCGCCAGCAGCGAAGCGACCAGGGGAGACACTGAAGCTTTCTTT

clone_size: NA
d_call: NA
j_call: TRBJ2-7
v_call: TRBV5-1
cdr3_aa: CASSFSGLVGGEQYF
cdr3_nt: TGCGCCAGCAGCTTCTCAGGGCTAGTCGGTGGCGAGCAGTACTTC

clone_size: NA
d_call: TRBD2
j_call: TRBJ2-1
v_call: TRBV6-5
cdr3_aa: CASSYSASGRNEQFF
cdr3_nt: TGTGCCAGCAGTTACTCGGCTAGCGGGAGGAATGAGCAGTTCTTC

clone_size: NA
d_call: TRBD1
j_call: TRBJ2-7
v_call: TRBV29-1
cdr3_aa: CSVETGTGGHEQYF
cdr3_nt: TGCAGCGTTGAGACCGGGACAGGGGGCCACGAGCAGTACTTC

clone_size: NA
d_call: NA
j_call: TRBJ2-3
v_call: TRBV28
cdr3_aa: CASSIPGFGTDTQYF
cdr3_nt: TGTGCCAGTTCTATACCGGGATTCGGGACAGATACGCAGTATTTT

clone_size: NA
d_call: TRBD2
j_call: TRBJ2-7
v_call: TRBV27
cdr3_aa: CASSFLAGGPSEQYF
cdr3_nt: TGTGCCAGCAGTTTCCTAGCGGGAGGGCCCAGTGAGCAGTACTTC

clone_size: NA
d_call: TRBD2
j_call: TRBJ2-3
v_call: TRBV27
cdr3_aa: CASSLAAGASTDTQYF
cdr3_nt: TGTGCCAGCAGTTTAGCAGCGGGAGCCAGCACAGATACGCAGTATTTT

clone_size: NA
d_call: NA
j_call: TRBJ2-2
v_call: TRBV30
cdr3_aa: CAWSGSSTGELFF
cdr3_nt: TGTGCCTGGAGCGGGTCATCCACCGGGGAGCTGTTTTTT

clone_size: NA
d_call: TRBD2
j_call: TRBJ2-5
v_call: TRBV18
cdr3_aa: CASSSLAGQETQYF
cdr3_nt: TGTGCCAGCTCCTCGCTAGCGGGACAAGAGACCCAGTACTTC

clone_size: once
d_call: TRBD2
j_call: TRBJ2-3
v_call: TRBV7-4
cdr3_aa: CASSRLAGAKGGTDTQYF
cdr3_nt: TGTGCCAGCAGCCGATTAGCGGGAGCTAAAGGGGGCACAGATACGCAGTATTTT

clone_size: NA
d_call: NA
j_call: TRBJ2-7
v_call: TRBV7-8
cdr3_aa: CASSLEQYEQYF
cdr3_nt: TGTGCCAGCAGCTTAGAACAGTACGAGCAGTACTTC

clone_size: once
d_call: NA
j_call: TRBJ2-7
v_call: TRBV19
cdr3_aa: CASSIGSSYEQYF
cdr3_nt: TGTGCCAGTAGTATCGGGAGCTCCTACGAGCAGTACTTC

clone_size: NA
d_call: TRBD2
j_call: TRBJ2-5
v_call: TRBV11-1
cdr3_aa: CASSLGLAGGQETQYF
cdr3_nt: TGTGCCAGCAGCCTCGGACTAGCGGGAGGTCAAGAGACCCAGTACTTC

clone_size: NA
d_call: TRBD2
j_call: TRBJ2-7
v_call: TRBV5-1
cdr3_aa: CASSPPSGSADQYF
cdr3_nt: TGCGCCAGCAGCCCCCCCAGCGGGAGTGCGGATCAGTACTTC

clone_size: NA
d_call: NA
j_call: TRBJ1-5
v_call: TRBV28
cdr3_aa: CASSERQTSVQPQHF
cdr3_nt: TGTGCCAGCAGTGAAAGACAGACTAGCGTTCAGCCCCAGCATTTT

clone_size: NA
d_call: NA
j_call: TRBJ2-5
v_call: TRBV5-4
cdr3_aa: CASSLSSGIQETQYF
cdr3_nt: TGTGCCAGCAGCTTGAGCTCGGGGATCCAAGAGACCCAGTACTTC

clone_size: NA
d_call: TRBD1
j_call: TRBJ2-1
v_call: TRBV25-1
cdr3_aa: CASNRDSYNEQFF
cdr3_nt: TGTGCCAGCAACCGGGACAGCTACAATGAGCAGTTCTTC

clone_size: NA
d_call: TRBD2
j_call: TRBJ2-1
v_call: TRBV5-1
cdr3_aa: CASSFGLARSYNEQFF
cdr3_nt: TGCGCCAGCAGCTTCGGACTAGCCCGCTCCTACAATGAGCAGTTCTTC

clone_size: NA
d_call: NA
j_call: TRBJ1-5
v_call: TRBV12-5
cdr3_aa: CASGFFPKSSNQPQHF
cdr3_nt: TGTGCTAGTGGTTTTTTTCCGAAGAGTAGCAATCAGCCCCAGCATTTT

clone_size: NA
d_call: TRBD2
j_call: TRBJ2-5
v_call: TRBV2
cdr3_aa: CAAWGGETQYF
cdr3_nt: TGTGCCGCGTGGGGGGGAGAGACCCAGTACTTC

clone_size: NA
d_call: NA
j_call: TRBJ1-5
v_call: TRBV19
cdr3_aa: CASSPRQGSNQPQHF
cdr3_nt: TGTGCCAGTAGTCCCCGGCAGGGAAGCAATCAGCCCCAGCATTTT

clone_size: NA
d_call: NA
j_call: TRBJ1-1
v_call: TRBV5-6
cdr3_aa: CASSRGIGAEAFF
cdr3_nt: TGTGCCAGCAGCCGGGGAATTGGGGCTGAAGCTTTCTTT

clone_size: NA
d_call: NA
j_call: TRBJ1-4
v_call: TRBV4-1
cdr3_aa: CASSHMGVDEKLFF
cdr3_nt: TGCGCCAGCAGCCACATGGGCGTAGATGAAAAACTGTTTTTT

clone_size: NA
d_call: TRBD2
j_call: TRBJ2-1
v_call: TRBV10-2
cdr3_aa: CASSDGTRAYNEQFF
cdr3_nt: TGCGCCAGCAGTGACGGGACTAGAGCCTACAATGAGCAGTTCTTC

clone_size: NA
d_call: NA
j_call: TRBJ2-3
v_call: TRBV4-1
cdr3_aa: CASSLTSLVSTDTQYF
cdr3_nt: TGCGCCAGCAGCCTCACATCTCTCGTAAGCACAGATACGCAGTATTTT

clone_size: NA
d_call: NA
j_call: TRBJ1-5
v_call: TRBV21-1
cdr3_aa: CASSMVPRQGLLYSNQPQHF
cdr3_nt: TGTGCCAGCAGCATGGTCCCCCGGCAGGGGCTCCTCTATAGCAATCAGCCCCAGCATTTT

clone_size: many
d_call: NA
j_call: TRBJ1-5
v_call: TRBV5-1
cdr3_aa: CASRLDRNSNQPQHF
cdr3_nt: TGCGCCAGCAGGTTGGACAGAAATAGCAATCAGCCCCAGCATTTT

clone_size: NA
d_call: NA
j_call: TRBJ2-7
v_call: TRBV6-5
cdr3_aa: CASSYKWDFSYEQYF
cdr3_nt: TGTGCCAGCAGTTATAAATGGGACTTCTCCTACGAGCAGTACTTC

clone_size: NA
d_call: TRBD2
j_call: TRBJ2-1
v_call: TRBV5-1
cdr3_aa: CASSAATSGSRGEQFF
cdr3_nt: TGCGCCAGCAGCGCCGCGACTAGCGGGAGCAGAGGTGAGCAGTTCTTC

clone_size: NA
d_call: TRBD1
j_call: TRBJ2-5
v_call: TRBV28
cdr3_aa: CASSLGQGPQETQYF
cdr3_nt: TGTGCCAGCAGTTTGGGACAGGGGCCCCAAGAGACCCAGTACTTC

clone_size: NA
d_call: NA
j_call: TRBJ2-3
v_call: TRBV6-1
cdr3_aa: CASSEGGTNTDTQYF
cdr3_nt: TGTGCCAGCAGTGAAGGAGGCACCAACACAGATACGCAGTATTTT

clone_size: NA
d_call: TRBD1
j_call: TRBJ2-7
v_call: TRBV27
cdr3_aa: CASSHGTGPYEQYF
cdr3_nt: TGTGCCAGCAGTCACGGGACAGGGCCCTACGAGCAGTACTTC

clone_size: NA
d_call: TRBD1
j_call: TRBJ2-7
v_call: TRBV4-1
cdr3_aa: CASSQGTYRGHHEQYF
cdr3_nt: TGCGCCAGCAGCCAGGGGACTTACAGGGGGCACCACGAGCAGTACTTC

clone_size: NA
d_call: NA
j_call: TRBJ1-2
v_call: TRBV5-4
cdr3_aa: CASSQGAGGTNYGYTF
cdr3_nt: TGTGCCAGCAGCCAGGGCGCGGGGGGTACTAACTATGGCTACACCTTC

clone_size: NA
d_call: TRBD2
j_call: TRBJ2-1
v_call: TRBV7-8
cdr3_aa: CASSFPETSGRAEGNEQFF
cdr3_nt: TGTGCCAGCAGCTTCCCGGAGACTAGCGGGAGAGCCGAGGGCAATGAGCAGTTCTTC

clone_size: NA
d_call: TRBD1
j_call: TRBJ2-3
v_call: TRBV4-1
cdr3_aa: CASSQSTQTGGTDTQYF
cdr3_nt: TGCGCCAGCAGCCAATCGACTCAAACAGGGGGCACAGATACGCAGTATTTT